The 22 T cell receptor beta chains listed next were all sequenced from one sample in a study of T cells in Graves' hyperthyroidism and ophthalmopathy. Using RNA transcripts as the source, TCR beta CDR3 regions were amplified. The study used the HTBI primer set for a first-round RT-PCR of the TCR CDR3. TCRdb re-analysed the multiplex PCR reads in MiXCR, keeping a single row per CDR3 protein. The data show almost 350,000 distinct CDR3 sequences, with around 18% seen just once and roughly a sixth held by the top ten. Sequenced sample: blood. The receptors were sampled from a woman aged 35 to 49 with Graves' ophthalmopathy.

The table lists this clonotype with many counts. V and J are TRBV18 and TRBJ2-5, with D perhaps TRBD2 (6 bases). The CDR3 length is 14 residues. The germline V gene has CDR1 KGHSH and CDR2 LQKENI. Trimming removed 1 base from V and 2 bases from J, with 8 bases in between. CDR3 nucleotide sequence: TGTGCCAGCTCACCACTTGGAGGGCAAGAGACCCAGTACTTC. This encodes CASSPLGGQETQYF.

This clonotype has ten or more counts. The chain couples TRBV15 to TRBJ1-2, with TRBD1 matching over 8 bases. In germline, CDR1 is LNHNV, CDR2 YYDKDF (reference sequence). Trimming removed 3 bases from V and 8 bases from J; junction bases left unmatched: 5. This CDR3 is built from 13 residues. Here the CDR3 reads CATSRDRVGGYTF. The CDR3 nucleotides are TGTGCCACCAGCAGGGACAGGGTGGGAGGCTACACCTTC.

This clonotype has ten or more counts. This sequence joins TRBV5-1 and TRBJ2-5; D uncertain. The CDR3 consists of 12 residues. The V and J ends lost 2 bases and 5 bases respectively, with 7 bases between them. Germline V gene sequence: CDR1 SGHRS, CDR2 YFSETQ. CDR3 in DNA: TGCGCCAGCAGCTTAGCAATGGAGACCCAGTACTTC. It codes for CASSLAMETQYF. Full variable domain (missing parts from reference TRBV5-1 and TRBJ2-5): KAGVTQTPRYLIKTRGQQVTLSCSPISGHRSVSWYQQTPGQGLQFLFEYFSETQRNKGNFPGRFSGRQFSNSRSEMNVSTLELGDSALYLCASSLAMETQYFGPGTRLLVL.

In its sample, this clonotype was seen many times. The chain combines TRBV15 with TRBJ1-1, with TRBD1 matching 7 bases. The CDR3 spans 16 residues. The V segment lost 1 base and the J segment 1 base; nucleotides outside the gene matches: 6. The germline V gene encodes CDR1 LNHNV and CDR2 YYDKDF (reference sequence). CDR3 amino acids: CATSRGKGATNTEAFF. DNA for the CDR3: TGTGCCACCAGCAGAGGGAAGGGGGCGACGAACACTGAAGCTTTCTTT.

This clonotype has just a few counts. The rearrangement uses TRBV27 and TRBJ2-7; perhaps TRBD1 as D (6 bases). The germline gives CDR1 MNHEY, CDR2 SMNVEV (reference sequence). Trimming took off 5 bases at V and 5 bases at J, with 13 bases between the two ends. This CDR3 is 13 amino acids long. CDR3 coding DNA: TGTGCCAGCAGTCTTCAGGGGTTCCACGAGCAGTACTTC. This sequence encodes CASSLQGFHEQYF.

This clonotype was counted between two and nine times. This chain links TRBV18 with TRBJ2-7; 7 bases map to TRBD1. Germline V gives CDR1 KGHSH, CDR2 LQKENI. The CDR3 is made up of 15 amino acids. With 6 bases clipped from V and 3 bases from J, the junction kept 11 bases outside the gene matches. Here the CDR3 DNA reads TGTGCCAGCTCTCCAATCCGGGACAGCGACTACGAGCAGTACTTC. This translates into CASSPIRDSDYEQYF.

This clonotype was observed many times. CDR3 amino acids: CAWSDTINTEAFF. The CDR3 DNA follows: TGTGCCTGGAGCGACACGATTAACACTGAAGCTTTCTTT. The chain uses TRBV30 and TRBJ1-1; no firm D call. Trimming pared 3 bases from V and 2 bases from J, leaving 10 bases between. The CDR3 consists of 13 residues. Germline lookup yields CDR1 GTSNPN and CDR2 SVGIG (reference sequence).

This clonotype was seen repeatedly, ten times or more. The CDR3 sequence is CATTHDRANTEAFF. CDR3 nucleotide sequence: TGTGCCACCACCCACGACAGGGCGAACACTGAAGCTTTCTTT. V usage is TRBV15 and J usage is TRBJ1-1, with 7 bases fitting TRBD1. CDR3 length: 14 residues. V dropped 7 bases and J dropped 1; count of bases not matched to a gene: 6. In germline, CDR1 is LNHNV, CDR2 YYDKDF (reference sequence).

This clonotype was observed many times. The chain uses TRBV4-2 and TRBJ1-1; D unresolved. CDR3 length equals 14 residues. Trimming cost V 1 base and J 0 bases, with 6 bases left between them. Germline-derived CDR1 and CDR2 are LGHNA and YNFKEQ. CDR3 DNA: TGTGCCAGCAGCCAAGGAGCGGTGAACACTGAAGCTTTCTTT. Translated: CASSQGAVNTEAFF.

The chain joins TRBV12-3 or TRBV12-4 to TRBJ2-5; tentative D call: TRBD1 (5 bases). V was clipped by 4 bases and J by 2 bases, with 11 bases between them. This CDR3 comprises 14 residues. CDR3 coding DNA: TGTGCCAGCAGTTACGCCGACAGACAAGAGACCCAGTACTTC. Residues: CASSYADRQETQYF.

This clonotype was counted only a few times. The chain has TRBV18 and TRBJ2-7, with D unresolved. The germline V gene has CDR1 KGHSH and CDR2 LQKENI. V shed 1 base and J shed 0 bases, with 7 bases lying between them. This CDR3 comprises 14 residues. The DNA for the CDR3 is TGTGCCAGCTCACCACGGGCTACCTCCTACGAGCAGTACTTC. This translates into CASSPRATSYEQYF.

This clonotype turned up a few times. V usage is TRBV7-2 and J usage is TRBJ2-2; possible D gene TRBD1, 6 bases. The length of the CDR3 is 18 residues. Germline lookup yields CDR1 SGHTA and CDR2 FQGNSA. Trimming cost V 0 bases and J 0 bases, with 14 bases left between them. This chain's CDR3 is CASSLASYRAPNTGELFF. The CDR3 bases are TGTGCCAGCAGCTTAGCTTCCTACAGGGCCCCGAACACCGGGGAGCTGTTTTTT.

This clonotype was counted ten times or more. The V and J genes are TRBV28 and TRBJ2-7; the match to TRBD2 covers 13 bases. This CDR3 is built from 15 residues. The germline gives CDR1 MDHEN, CDR2 SYDVKM. With 8 bases clipped from V and 3 bases from J, the junction kept 7 bases outside the gene matches. Here the CDR3 reads CASWSRTSGSYEQYF. Written as DNA, the CDR3 is TGTGCCAGCTGGAGCCGGACTAGCGGGAGCTACGAGCAGTACTTC.

This clonotype was seen ten or more times. The genes are TRBV6-1 and TRBJ1-5, with a weak D call TRBD1 (6 bases). Trimming took off 1 base at V and 2 bases at J, with 15 bases between the two ends. CDR1 and CDR2 (germline): MNHNS, SASEGT. The CDR3 has 17 residues. CDR3 sequence (DNA): TGTGCCAGCAGTGAAGATAGGGGGGGATTCGGCAATCAGCCCCAGCATTTT. It codes for CASSEDRGGFGNQPQHF.

This clonotype was found many times. The chain links TRBV7-2 to TRBJ2-6; 9 bases align to TRBD1. This CDR3 comprises 20 residues. V gave up 2 bases and J gave up 1 base; unmatched junction bases: 12. The V gene's germline CDR1 is SGHTA and CDR2 FQGNSA. CDR3 residues: CASSLHFPGQGGSGANVLTF. The DNA of the CDR3 is TGTGCCAGCAGCTTACACTTCCCGGGACAGGGAGGATCTGGGGCCAACGTCCTGACTTTC.

This clonotype has ten or more counts. V gene TRBV2 combines with J gene TRBJ1-2, with a possible D match to TRBD1 (5 bases). The CDR3 is 14 residues long. The V end lost 3 bases, the J end lost 7 bases, and 15 bases lay between the germline ends. Germline V gives CDR1 SNHLY, CDR2 FYNNEI. The CDR3 region is CASSDDSVYVGYTF. In DNA, the CDR3 is TGTGCCAGCAGTGACGACAGCGTATACGTTGGCTACACCTTC.

There are a few counts of this clonotype. The V call is TRBV30, the J call TRBJ1-2, with no clear D. V was trimmed by 5 bases and J by 5 bases, leaving 12 bases between them. The CDR3 has 12 amino acids. Per germline, CDR1 GTSNPN and CDR2 SVGIG (reference sequence). For the CDR3, the DNA is TGTGCCTGGCACGGTAGCGGATATGGCTACACCTTC. Its protein product is CAWHGSGYGYTF.

CDR3 in amino acids: CASSIRTSGSSYEQYF. The CDR3 bases are TGTGCCAGCAGTATTCGGACTAGCGGGAGCTCCTACGAGCAGTACTTC. V and J are TRBV6-1 and TRBJ2-7; 13 bases fit TRBD2. The J segment lost 0 bases and the V segment lost 5 bases, leaving 4 bases of the junction unmatched. The CDR3 runs to 16 residues. Per germline, CDR1 MNHNS and CDR2 SASEGT.

This clonotype was found many times. This chain links TRBV6-5 with TRBJ1-1; possible D gene TRBD1, 5 bases. V was clipped by 0 bases and J by 2 bases, with 10 bases between them. The CDR3 length is 15 residues. Germline-derived CDR1 and CDR2 are MNHEY and SVGAGI. The CDR3 is CASSYSTAINTEAFF. Written as DNA, the CDR3 is TGTGCCAGCAGTTACTCGACAGCTATTAACACTGAAGCTTTCTTT.

This clonotype was recorded at least ten times. This sequence joins TRBV4-1 and TRBJ2-7, with 7 bases that match TRBD1. The CDR3 loop spans 13 amino acids. Germline values: CDR1 MGHRA, CDR2 YSYEKL. J was trimmed by 4 bases and V by 2 bases; bases with no gene match: 2. As DNA, the CDR3 is TGCGCCAGCAGCCAACGGACAGGTTACGAGCAGTACTTC. It encodes CASSQRTGYEQYF.

This clonotype was recorded at least ten times. J is TRBJ1-5 and V is TRBV28; 7 bases fit TRBD1. CDR1 and CDR2 from the germline V gene are MDHEN and SYDVKM. V lost 5 bases to trimming and J lost 3 bases; unmatched junction nucleotides: 13. This CDR3 contains 17 residues. CDR3 amino acids: CASSTDQDRDLNQPQHF. DNA of the CDR3: TGTGCCAGCAGTACAGACCAAGACAGGGACCTCAATCAGCCCCAGCATTTT.

V usage is TRBV6-1 and J usage is TRBJ1-3, with D hard to call. The V gene lost 3 bases and the J gene lost 2 bases, with 11 bases spanning the gap. The CDR3 covers 15 residues. Germline V gene data show CDR1 as MNHNS and CDR2 as SASEGT. The CDR3 DNA follows: TGTGCCAGCAGTGACCCACGGACTACTGGAAACACCATATATTTT. This gives the protein CASSDPRTTGNTIYF.